This passage covers 19 T cell receptor beta chains from one sample sequenced in a study of human T cells and chemical hapten exposure (dated by TCRdb to about 2021). According to the study, the label for this sample's time point signals: patch test 3, about 24 weeks after DPC sensitization. The label giving this sample's treatment or condition can be read as: therapeutic diphenylcyclopropenone sensitization with weekly scalp DPC. Total RNA was extracted from unfractionated whole blood collected in Tempus Blood RNA tubes. The library was produced with RACE. The reads were generated on a NextSeq 500. Starting from the raw public reads, TCRdb applied fastp trimming at Q25, assembled clones with MiXCR and retained in-frame beta chains. A single entry per CDR3 protein holds the most common genes and DNA from its merged rows. The table for this sample lists fewer than 40,000 distinct CDR3 sequences; roughly 13% of them were counted only once. 2% to 2.5% of the sample is taken by the ten largest.

The starting material was whole blood, obtained in connection with sensitization to the hapten diphenylcyclopropenone (DPC). The receptors stem from a woman between 35 and 50 years old with alopecia areata. Some clones in this sample may be carry-over from other donors' samples.

This clonotype appeared a few times. The V gene is TRBV29-1, the J gene TRBJ2-1; TRBD2 is a possible D gene (5 bases). The CDR3 is 10 amino acids. The ends were cut back, 6 bases at V and 9 bases at J, with 9 bases in the middle. Germline assignment: CDR1 SQVTM and CDR2 ANQGSEA. CDR3 coding DNA: TGCAGCGTCTCTAGCCCTGAGCAGTTCTTC. Its protein is CSVSSPEQFF.

This clonotype appeared many times. The genes are TRBV7-9 and TRBJ1-1, with a weak D call TRBD1 (6 bases). CDR3 length equals 14 residues. From germline, CDR1 is SEHNR and CDR2 FQNEAQ (reference sequence). Trimming pared 3 bases from V and 0 bases from J, leaving 8 bases between. The CDR3 loop is CASSFRQVNTEAFF. The CDR3 DNA reads as TGTGCCAGCAGCTTTAGACAGGTGAACACTGAAGCTTTCTTT.

This clonotype occurred many times. The gene calls are TRBV14 and TRBJ1-2; D gene uncertain. CDR3 length: 12 amino acids. V dropped 0 bases and J dropped 8 bases, with 7 bases sitting between them. Germline V gene sequence: CDR1 SGHDN, CDR2 FVKESK. In DNA, the CDR3 is TGTGCCAGCAGCCAAGATTTATACGGCTACACCTTC. Translating gives CASSQDLYGYTF. The full variable domain, its missing parts supplied by reference TRBV14 and TRBJ1-2, is EAGVTQFPSHSVIEKGQTVTLRCDPISGHDNLYWYRRVMGKEIKFLLHFVKESKQDESGMPNNRFLAERTGGTYSTLKVQPAELEDSGVYFCASSQDLYGYTFGSGTRLTVV.

The rearrangement joins TRBV29-1 to TRBJ2-5; D may correspond to TRBD1 or TRBD2 (7 bases each). CDR3 length: 16 amino acids. Germline V gene lookup returns CDR1 SQVTM and CDR2 ANQGSEA. V lost 7 bases, J lost 0 bases, and 21 bases lay in between. CDR3: CSAGGGQRSNQETQYF. The DNA for the CDR3 is TGCAGCGCTGGGGGGGGACAGCGCTCGAACCAAGAGACCCAGTACTTC.

This chain links TRBV10-3 with TRBJ2-1; 8 bases align to TRBD1. The CDR3 is 17 residues long. Germline CDR1 and CDR2: ENHRY and SYGVKD. V shed 4 bases and J 1 base; nucleotides not matched to a gene: 9. CDR3 in DNA: TGTGCCATCAGTGGGCAGGGGGCGCCGTGGTCCTACAATGAGCAGTTCTTC. Encoded protein: CAISGQGAPWSYNEQFF.

This clonotype was observed many times. As DNA, the CDR3 is TGTGCCAGCAGCCCTCGACTAGAAGAGACCCAGTACTTC. It yields the protein CASSPRLEETQYF. The genes are TRBV7-2 and TRBJ2-5; tentatively, D is TRBD2 (6 bases). CDR3 length equals 13 residues. Trimming removed 5 bases from V and 3 bases from J, with 10 bases in between. CDR1 is SGHTA, CDR2 FQGNSA, per germline.

The sample holds many counts of this clonotype. This chain uses TRBV27 with TRBJ1-4, with D possibly being TRBD1 (5 bases). This CDR3 is 13 amino acids long. V lost 5 bases and J lost 3, with 7 bases in between. The germline CDR1 and CDR2 sequences are MNHEY and SMNVEV (reference sequence). CDR3 coding DNA: TGTGCCAGCAGTGGGGCGGCTAATGAAAAACTGTTTTTT. It specifies CASSGAANEKLFF.

The table lists this clonotype with many counts. CDR3 residues: CSVLTENYGYTF. CDR3 bases: TGCAGCGTACTGACAGAAAACTATGGCTACACCTTC. The rearrangement joins TRBV29-1 to TRBJ1-2, with D perhaps TRBD1 (5 bases). The CDR3 is 12 amino acids. The V gene's germline CDR1 is SQVTM and CDR2 ANQGSEA. Between the trimmed V and J ends, which lost 6 bases and 2 bases, there was a span of 10 bases. Complete variable domain (other parts from reference TRBV29-1 and TRBJ1-2): SAVISQKPSRDICQRGTSLTIQCQVDSQVTMMFWYRQQPGQSLTLIATANQGSEATYESGFVIDKFPISRPNLTFSTLTVSNMSPEDSSIYLCSVLTENYGYTFGSGTRLTVV.

This rearrangement joins TRBV10-3 to TRBJ2-3; maybe TRBD2 (7 bases). The CDR3 loop spans 11 amino acids. CDR1 and CDR2 from the germline V gene are ENHRY and SYGVKD. Trimming removed 4 bases from V and 13 bases from J, with 12 bases in between. The CDR3 region is CAISAGEGEYF. In DNA, the CDR3 is TGTGCCATCAGTGCCGGGGAGGGGGAGTATTTT.

In its sample, this clonotype was seen many times. V is TRBV18 and J is TRBJ2-2; TRBD2 aligns across 8 bases. Germline V CDR1 and CDR2: KGHSH, LQKENI. Trimming took 6 bases from V and 1 from J; bases not matched to a gene: 10. CDR3 length: 17 amino acids. The CDR3 sequence is CASSLGLAPQNTGELFF. CDR3 DNA sequence: TGTGCCAGCTCCCTTGGACTAGCACCTCAGAACACCGGGGAGCTGTTTTTT.

Many counts were recorded for this clonotype. CDR3 sequence reads: CASREQGYEQYF. CDR3 coding DNA: TGTGCCAGCAGGGAACAGGGTTACGAGCAGTACTTC. This chain joins TRBV6-1 and TRBJ2-7, with D possibly matching TRBD1 (6 bases). The CDR3 is made up of 12 amino acids. Trimming removed 6 bases at V and 4 bases at J, with 10 bases between. Germline loops: CDR1 MNHNS, CDR2 SASEGT.

In this sample, this clonotype turned up a few times. V gene TRBV19 combines with J gene TRBJ2-1, with 11 nucleotides matching TRBD2. This CDR3 region has 14 residues. V lost 9 bases to trimming and J lost 6 bases; unmatched junction nucleotides: 7. Germline V gene lookup returns CDR1 LNHDA and CDR2 SQIVND (reference sequence). In DNA, the CDR3 is TGTGCCAGCACCCCGGGACTAGCGGCCAATGAGCAGTTCTTC. This translates into CASTPGLAANEQFF.

At least ten counts were recorded for this clonotype. The chain employs TRBV4-1 and TRBJ2-7, with D possibly matching TRBD2 (5 bases). The germline V gene encodes CDR1 MGHRA and CDR2 YSYEKL. The V and J ends lost 1 base and 5 bases respectively, with 15 bases between them. CDR3 length equals 15 residues. The CDR3: CASSQGGIGRDEQYF. As DNA, the CDR3 is TGCGCCAGCAGCCAAGGTGGAATTGGGCGGGACGAGCAGTACTTC.

This clonotype was counted between two and nine times. V is TRBV20-1 and J is TRBJ1-3; no reliable D call. CDR1 and CDR2 from the germline V gene are DFQATT and SNEGSKA (reference sequence). The V end lost 0 bases, the J end lost 2 bases, and 11 bases lay between the germline ends. The CDR3 runs 15 residues. The CDR3 sequence is CSARDLGRPGNTIYF. The CDR3, as DNA: TGCAGTGCTAGAGACTTGGGGAGACCTGGAAACACCATATATTTT.

This clonotype was seen many times. One end of the junction varies from germline; a read error may be responsible. The V and J genes are TRBV7-7 and TRBJ2-1; D is possibly TRBD2 (5 bases). This CDR3 has 14 residues. Per the germline V gene, CDR1 is SSHAT and CDR2 is FNYEAQ (reference sequence). The CDR3 DNA reads TGTGCTAGCAGCTTAGAGGGCTACGGGGATGAGCAGTTCTTC. Amino acids: CASSLEGYGDEQFF.

This chain uses TRBV28 with TRBJ2-7; D unresolved. Between the trimmed V and J ends, which lost 5 bases and 7 bases, there was a span of 15 bases. Per the germline V gene, CDR1 is MDHEN and CDR2 is SYDVKM. The CDR3 loop spans 13 amino acids. The CDR3 region is CASSPPSYPEQYF. Here the CDR3 DNA reads TGTGCCAGCAGTCCGCCAAGCTATCCGGAGCAGTACTTC.

The chain links TRBV7-2 to TRBJ2-3; D is unclear. This CDR3 comprises 13 residues. Germline CDR1 SGHTA, CDR2 FQGNSA. V lost 5 bases and J lost 6, with 12 bases in between. The CDR3 loop reads CASSVFQSDTQYF. The CDR3 nucleotides are TGTGCCAGCAGCGTCTTCCAGTCGGATACGCAGTATTTT.

As for this clonotype: A read error may explain this, as a much larger clone is one base away. The V and J genes are TRBV18 and TRBJ1-5, with 9 positions matching TRBD1. The CDR3 consists of 16 residues. CDR1 and CDR2 (germline): KGHSH, LQKENI. The CDR3 protein is CVSSPVTGGVNQPQHF. The CDR3 bases are TGTGTCAGCTCACCCGTGACAGGGGGTGTCAATCAGCCCCAGCATTTT.

This clonotype was observed at least ten times. The chain recombines TRBV2 with TRBJ2-1, with a tentative D call TRBD2 (6 bases). Looked up from germline, CDR1 is SNHLY and CDR2 is FYNNEI. V lost 9 bases and J lost 5, with 11 bases in between. This CDR3 contains 12 residues. The DNA for the CDR3 is TGTGCCAGGGGGCGGGGAGACAATGAGCAGTTCTTC. It is translated as CARGRGDNEQFF.